This is a list of T cell receptor beta chains from one sample in a study of patients and donors after allogeneic stem cell transplantation. TCRdb independently ran MiXCR on the RT-PCR reads; one entry per CDR3 protein. The table shows about 960,000 distinct CDR3 sequences, with approximately 19% occurring only once. The sample was blood, either unsorted or a sorted T cell fraction (not recorded which). The receptor source for this set is a human donor who was either an allogeneic HSCT recipient or a stem cell or donor lymphocyte infusion donor (not recorded which). It is not recorded whose cells these are; they may come from a transplant donor. The CDR3 runs from the conserved cysteine through the conserved F or W. Each record gives: J gene, D gene, CDR3 length, clone size, V gene, CDR3 DNA, CDR3 protein. D genes are given only for firm matches. Clone size is shown for a subset of rows, as once, few, many or a class of expanded clone.

TRBJ1-2 . 18 . TRBV29-1 TGCAGCGTAGACACCCGTAAGGGATCGGGACCAAAGCTCCATGGCTACACCTTC CSVDTRKGSGPKLHGYTF
TRBJ2-1 . 16 many TRBV6-1 TGTGCCAGCAGTGCCAAACAGCAGGATTTGTACAATGAGCAGTTCTTC CASSAKQQDLYNEQFF
TRBJ2-1 TRBD2 16 few TRBV7-9 TGTGCCAGCAGCTGGACTAGCGGGAGAACCTACAATGAGCAGTTCTTC CASSWTSGRTYNEQFF
TRBJ1-3 . 12 once TRBV6-5 TGTGCCAGCGGACGGGTGGAAAACACCATATATTTT CASGRVENTIYF
TRBJ2-1 TRBD2 15 few TRBV25-1 TGTGCCAGCGGTGCTCCGGGACTAGGCTACAATGAGCAGTTCTTC CASGAPGLGYNEQFF
TRBJ2-1 TRBD2 13 . TRBV11-3 TGTGCCAGCAGCATATCCGGGACTAGCTCGCAGTTCTTC CASSISGTSSQFF
TRBJ2-1 TRBD1 13 many TRBV24-1 TGTGCCACCGGGACAGGGGTTTACAATGAGCAGTTCTTC CATGTGVYNEQFF
TRBJ1-1 . 14 few TRBV6-5 TGTGCCAGCAGTTACGGCATGGGCAACACTGAAGCTTTCTTT CASSYGMGNTEAFF
TRBJ2-4 . 14 . TRBV20-1 TGCAGTGCTACAGGGGAGGGGTCTTTGGACATTCAGTACTTC CSATGEGSLDIQYF
TRBJ1-1 TRBD1 13 . TRBV4-1 TGCGCCAGCAGCCATACAGGGGATACTGAAGCTTTCTTT CASSHTGDTEAFF
TRBJ2-3 . 17 . TRBV12-3/TRBV12-4 TGTGCCAGCAGTTTGGGTCGGGACATCTGGTTTAGGGATACGCAGTATTTT CASSLGRDIWFRDTQYF
TRBJ2-3 TRBD1 15 few TRBV5-5 TGTGCCAGCAGCGTGGGACAGGCAGGCACAGATACGCAGTATTTT CASSVGQAGTDTQYF
TRBJ2-6 . 16 . TRBV7-9 TGTGCCAGCAGCTTAGCGGGGTTCTCTGGGGCCAACGTCCTGACTTTC CASSLAGFSGANVLTF
TRBJ2-1 . 12 . TRBV7-9 TGTGCCAGCAGCTTAGCGCTAGGGGCCTCGTTCTTC CASSLALGASFF
TRBJ2-2 . 18 few TRBV7-3 TGTGCCAGCAGCTTAAAAGGGAGGACAGCCTCGAACACCGGGGAGCTGTTTTTT CASSLKGRTASNTGELFF
TRBJ1-3 . 13 . TRBV10-3 TGTGCCATCAGACTCAGCTCTGGAAACACCATATATTTT CAIRLSSGNTIYF
TRBJ1-2 . 12 few TRBV6-5 TGTGCCAGCAGTTCACGACCCCATGGCTACACCTTC CASSSRPHGYTF
TRBJ1-5 TRBD1 13 . TRBV30 TGTGCCTGGGGACAGGGGGCCAATCAGCCCCAGCATTTT CAWGQGANQPQHF
TRBJ1-4 . 15 few TRBV6-1 TGTGCCAGCAGCTGGGAGGGGGGGCGTAATGAAAAACTGTTTTTT CASSWEGGRNEKLFF
TRBJ1-3 TRBD1 15 few TRBV12-3/TRBV12-4 TGTGCCAGCAGTTTCTCGACAGGGGAGGGAAACACCATATATTTT CASSFSTGEGNTIYF
TRBJ2-3 . 17 few TRBV5-6 TGTGCCAGCAGCGGCGTGCGGGTCAGTCCACACACAGATACGCAGTATTTT CASSGVRVSPHTDTQYF
TRBJ2-7 . 14 . TRBV7-9 TGTGCCAGCAGCGCTCCGGGACTCGCCTACGAGCAGTACTTC CASSAPGLAYEQYF
TRBJ1-5 . 15 few TRBV5-1 TGCGCCAGCAGCTTGGCCGGGACTCCTTATCAGCCCCAGCATTTT CASSLAGTPYQPQHF
TRBJ2-7 TRBD2 15 few TRBV3-1 TGTGCCAGCAGCCAGAAGTGGACTAGCCGACACGAGCAGTACTTC CASSQKWTSRHEQYF
TRBJ2-7 . 15 . TRBV11-2 TGTGCCAGCAGCATAGGACTGAAAAAGGCCTACGAGCAGTACTTC CASSIGLKKAYEQYF
TRBJ2-2 . 15 few TRBV12-3/TRBV12-4 TGTGCCAGCAGGCTGGCGCAGGGTAACACCGGGGAGCTGTTTTTT CASRLAQGNTGELFF
TRBJ2-7 TRBD1 14 many TRBV7-2 TGTGCCAGCAGCTTAGAAGGGGGCATCTACGAGCAGTACTTC CASSLEGGIYEQYF
TRBJ1-2 TRBD1 13 . TRBV7-6 TGTGCCAGCAGCTTAGGGACAGGGCATGGCTACACCTTC CASSLGTGHGYTF
TRBJ1-3 TRBD1 17 few TRBV20-1 TGCAGTGCTGGAGGAGGCCTGGGACAGGGGAATGGAAACACCATATATTTT CSAGGGLGQGNGNTIYF
TRBJ2-3 TRBD2 16 many TRBV4-1 TGCGCCAGCAGCCAAGTCCTAGCGGGACTTGTTGATACGCAGTATTTT CASSQVLAGLVDTQYF
TRBJ2-2 . 18 few TRBV11-1 TGTGCCAGCAGCTTGTCTCCTCACGGGACGACGAACACCGGGGAGCTGTTTTTT CASSLSPHGTTNTGELFF
TRBJ2-7 TRBD2 16 few TRBV11-2 TGTGCCAGCAGCTCTGGGTCCGGGACTAGCGACTACGAGCAGTACTTC CASSSGSGTSDYEQYF
TRBJ1-3 TRBD1 17 few TRBV2 TGTGCCACCCATACGACGGGACAGGATTACTCTGGAAACACCATATATTTT CATHTTGQDYSGNTIYF
TRBJ2-7 . 16 . TRBV25-1 TGTGCCAGCAGCATCATTACGGACGCGCTTTCCTACGAGCAGTACTTC CASSIITDALSYEQYF
TRBJ1-3 TRBD1 13 few TRBV6-2/TRBV6-3 TGTGCCAGCAGTATCGGACAGGTTGACACCATATATTTT CASSIGQVDTIYF
TRBJ1-1 . 14 . TRBV4-3 TGCGCCAGCAGCCAAGGTTCTCGGAACACTGAAGCTTTCTTT CASSQGSRNTEAFF
TRBJ1-2 TRBD1 14 many TRBV7-9 TGTGCCAGCAGCTTAGCAGGGGGCGATCAGGTCCACACCTTC CASSLAGGDQVHTF
TRBJ1-6 . 13 once TRBV6-2/TRBV6-3 TGTGCCAGCCAAGGTTCACAGGATTCACCCCTCCACTTT CASQGSQDSPLHF
TRBJ1-5 . 17 . TRBV30 TGTGCCTGGAGTGTGCCTATACCGGGAAGCGGCAATCAGCCCCAGCATTTT CAWSVPIPGSGNQPQHF
TRBJ2-7 TRBD1 14 . TRBV10-3 TGTGCCATCGGTCTGGGACAGGGGGCAGGGGAGCAGTACTTC CAIGLGQGAGEQYF
TRBJ2-2 . 14 many TRBV7-8 TGTGCCAGCAGCCCCTCGACAAGCACCGGGGAGCTGTTTTTT CASSPSTSTGELFF
TRBJ2-1 . 14 few TRBV5-6 TGTGCCAGCAGCTTTGGACAGCACTACAATGAGCAGTTCTTC CASSFGQHYNEQFF
TRBJ2-2 TRBD2 15 . TRBV6-5 TGTGCCAGCAGTTATAGCGGGGGCGCAACCGGGGAGCTGTTTTTT CASSYSGGATGELFF
TRBJ2-5 . 11 many TRBV12-3/TRBV12-4 TGTGCCAGCAGTTTAATTGAGACCCAGTACTTC CASSLIETQYF
TRBJ1-4 . 10 . TRBV30 TGTGCCTGGGAGGAGGAAAAACTGTTTTTT CAWEEEKLFF
TRBJ1-1 . 18 . TRBV19 TGTGCCAGTAGTACTACTACTCAACTGAACCCTTCGAACACTGAAGCTTTCTTT CASSTTTQLNPSNTEAFF
TRBJ1-4 . 18 few TRBV11-1 TGTGCCAGCAGCTTAAAGGGGCCTGGGACTGCGGATAATGAAAAACTGTTTTTT CASSLKGPGTADNEKLFF
TRBJ1-2 TRBD1 15 many TRBV9 TGTGCCAGCAGCGTAGGAGCGGGGACAGTTTATGGCTACACCTTC CASSVGAGTVYGYTF
TRBJ2-1 . 14 few TRBV3-1 TGTGCCAGCAGGGCAGGCGATAGCTACAATGAGCAGTTCTTC CASRAGDSYNEQFF
TRBJ1-4 . 17 . TRBV11-2 TGTGCCAGCAGCTTAGGGTCCAGGGGTGGAATTAATGAAAAACTGTTTTTT CASSLGSRGGINEKLFF
TRBJ1-3 . 15 . TRBV20-1 TGCAGTGCTAGAAGTAGCCTAAACTCTGGAAACACCATATATTTT CSARSSLNSGNTIYF